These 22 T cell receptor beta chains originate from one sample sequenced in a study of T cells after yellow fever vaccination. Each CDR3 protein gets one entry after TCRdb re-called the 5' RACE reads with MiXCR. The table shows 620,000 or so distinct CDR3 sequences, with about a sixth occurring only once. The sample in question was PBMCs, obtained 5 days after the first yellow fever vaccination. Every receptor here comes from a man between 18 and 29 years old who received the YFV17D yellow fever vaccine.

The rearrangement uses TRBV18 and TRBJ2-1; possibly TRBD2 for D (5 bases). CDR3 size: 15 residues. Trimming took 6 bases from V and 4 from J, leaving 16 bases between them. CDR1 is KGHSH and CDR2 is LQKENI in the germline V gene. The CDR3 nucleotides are TGTGCCAGCTCCCCCTTCTCCGGGATGTACAATGAGCAGTTCTTC. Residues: CASSPFSGMYNEQFF.

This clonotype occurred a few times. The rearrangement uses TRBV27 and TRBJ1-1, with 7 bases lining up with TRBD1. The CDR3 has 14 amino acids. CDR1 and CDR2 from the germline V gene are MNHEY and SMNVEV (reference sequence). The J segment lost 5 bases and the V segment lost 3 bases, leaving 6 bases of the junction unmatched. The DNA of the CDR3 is TGTGCCAGCAGTTTCCCGGACAGGACAACTGAAGCTTTCTTT. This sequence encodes CASSFPDRTTEAFF.

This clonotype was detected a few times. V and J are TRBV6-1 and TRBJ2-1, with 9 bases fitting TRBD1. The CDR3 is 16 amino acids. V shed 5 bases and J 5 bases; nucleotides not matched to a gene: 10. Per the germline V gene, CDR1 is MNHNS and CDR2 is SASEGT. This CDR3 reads CASSSPARTGDNEQFF. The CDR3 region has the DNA TGTGCCAGCAGTAGTCCCGCCCGGACAGGGGACAATGAGCAGTTCTTC.

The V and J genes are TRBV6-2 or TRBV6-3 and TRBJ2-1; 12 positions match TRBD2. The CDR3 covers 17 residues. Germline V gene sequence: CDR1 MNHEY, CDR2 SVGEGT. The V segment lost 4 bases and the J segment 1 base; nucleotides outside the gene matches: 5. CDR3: CASSLGLAGGSYNEQFF. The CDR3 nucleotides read TGTGCCAGCAGTTTGGGGCTAGCGGGGGGGTCCTACAATGAGCAGTTCTTC.

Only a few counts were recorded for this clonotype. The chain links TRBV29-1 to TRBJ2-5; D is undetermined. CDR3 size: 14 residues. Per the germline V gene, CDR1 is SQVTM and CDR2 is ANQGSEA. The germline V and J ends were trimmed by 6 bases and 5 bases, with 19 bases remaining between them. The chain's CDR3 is CSVPGLVSEETQYF. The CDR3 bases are TGCAGCGTGCCCGGTTTGGTATCCGAGGAGACCCAGTACTTC.

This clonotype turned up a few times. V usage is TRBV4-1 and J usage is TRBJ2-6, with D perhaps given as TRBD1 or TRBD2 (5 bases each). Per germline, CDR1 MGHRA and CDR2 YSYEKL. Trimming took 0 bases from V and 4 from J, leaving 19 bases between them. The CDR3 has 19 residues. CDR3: CASSQDWGVGTIGANVLTF. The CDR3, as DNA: TGCGCCAGCAGCCAAGATTGGGGAGTAGGGACGATCGGGGCCAACGTCCTGACTTTC.

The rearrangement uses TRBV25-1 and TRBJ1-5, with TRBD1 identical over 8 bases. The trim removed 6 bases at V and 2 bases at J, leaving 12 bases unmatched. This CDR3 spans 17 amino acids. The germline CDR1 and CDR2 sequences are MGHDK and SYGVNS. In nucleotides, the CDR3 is TGTGCCAGCAGAGGACAGGGTGGAAGTCAAGGCAATCAGCCCCAGCATTTT. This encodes CASRGQGGSQGNQPQHF.

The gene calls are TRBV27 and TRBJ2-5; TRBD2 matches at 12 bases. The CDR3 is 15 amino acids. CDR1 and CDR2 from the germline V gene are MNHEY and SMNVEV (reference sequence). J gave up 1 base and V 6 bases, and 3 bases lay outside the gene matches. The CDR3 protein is CASREGLAGQETQYF. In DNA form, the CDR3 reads TGTGCCAGCAGAGAGGGACTAGCGGGCCAAGAGACCCAGTACTTC.

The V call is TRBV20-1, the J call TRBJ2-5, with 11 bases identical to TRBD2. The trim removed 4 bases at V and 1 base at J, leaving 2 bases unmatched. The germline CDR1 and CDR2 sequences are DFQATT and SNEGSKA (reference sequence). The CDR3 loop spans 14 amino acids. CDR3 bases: TGCAGTGCTAATAGCGGGGGGGCCCAAGAGACCCAGTACTTC. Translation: CSANSGGAQETQYF.

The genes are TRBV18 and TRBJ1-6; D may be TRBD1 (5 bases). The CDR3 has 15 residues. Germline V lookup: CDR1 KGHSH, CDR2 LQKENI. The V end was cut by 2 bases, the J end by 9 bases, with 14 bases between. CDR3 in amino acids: CASSPMVTDGSPLHF. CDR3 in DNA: TGTGCCAGCTCACCAATGGTGACAGATGGTTCACCCCTCCACTTT.

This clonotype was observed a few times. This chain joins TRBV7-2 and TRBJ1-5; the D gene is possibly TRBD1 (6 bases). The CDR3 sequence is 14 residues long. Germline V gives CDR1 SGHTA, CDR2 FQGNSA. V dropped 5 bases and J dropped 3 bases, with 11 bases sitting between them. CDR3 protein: CASSGGGLNQPQHF. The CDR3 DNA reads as TGTGCCAGCAGCGGGGGCGGACTCAATCAGCCCCAGCATTTT.

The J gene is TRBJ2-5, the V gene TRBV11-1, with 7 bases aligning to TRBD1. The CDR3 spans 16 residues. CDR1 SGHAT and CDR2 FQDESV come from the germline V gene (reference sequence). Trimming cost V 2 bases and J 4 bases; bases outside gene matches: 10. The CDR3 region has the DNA TGTGCCAGCAGCTTAAACAGGGGCGCCCGGGGAGAGACCCAGTACTTC. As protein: CASSLNRGARGETQYF.

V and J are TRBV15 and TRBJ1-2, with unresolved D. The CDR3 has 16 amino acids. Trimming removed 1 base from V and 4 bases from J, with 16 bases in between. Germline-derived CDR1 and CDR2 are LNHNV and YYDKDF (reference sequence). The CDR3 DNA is TGTGCCACCAGCAGAGCGGGCGCAGGAGGCCTCTATGGCTACACCTTC. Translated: CATSRAGAGGLYGYTF.

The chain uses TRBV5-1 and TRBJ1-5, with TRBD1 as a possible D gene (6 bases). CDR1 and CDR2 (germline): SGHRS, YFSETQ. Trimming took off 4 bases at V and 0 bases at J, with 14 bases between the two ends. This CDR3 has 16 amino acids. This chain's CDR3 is CASSPLGGYSNQPQHF. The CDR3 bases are TGCGCCAGCAGCCCGTTAGGGGGGTATAGCAATCAGCCCCAGCATTTT.

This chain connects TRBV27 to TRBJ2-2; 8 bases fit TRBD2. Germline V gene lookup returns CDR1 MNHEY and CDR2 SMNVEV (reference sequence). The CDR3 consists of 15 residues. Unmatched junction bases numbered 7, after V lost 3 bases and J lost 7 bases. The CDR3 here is CASSLVAGLNGELFF. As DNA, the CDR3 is TGTGCCAGCAGTTTGGTAGCGGGGCTCAACGGGGAGCTGTTTTTT.

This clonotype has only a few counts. The CDR3 loop is CASSRQMGEKLFF. CDR3 DNA: TGTGCCAGCAGCCGCCAAATGGGGGAAAAACTGTTTTTT. The chain employs TRBV6-6 and TRBJ1-4; D is unclear. The germline CDR1 and CDR2 sequences are MNHNY and SVGAGI (reference sequence). Between the trimmed V and J ends, which lost 6 bases and 8 bases, there was a span of 13 bases. This CDR3 contains 13 residues.

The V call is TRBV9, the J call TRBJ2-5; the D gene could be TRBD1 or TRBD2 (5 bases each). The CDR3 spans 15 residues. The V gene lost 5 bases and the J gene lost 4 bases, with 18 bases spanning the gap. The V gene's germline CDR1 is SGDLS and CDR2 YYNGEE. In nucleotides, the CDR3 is TGTGCCAGCAGTGGCGGGCAGGGCCGGGCAGAGACCCAGTACTTC. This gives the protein CASSGGQGRAETQYF.

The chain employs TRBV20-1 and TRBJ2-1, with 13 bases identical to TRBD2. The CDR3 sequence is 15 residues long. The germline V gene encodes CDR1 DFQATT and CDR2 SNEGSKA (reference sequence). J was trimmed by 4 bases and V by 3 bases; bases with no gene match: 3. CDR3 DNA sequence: TGCAGTGCTAGTGGGACTAGCGGGGTATACAATGAGCAGTTCTTC. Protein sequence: CSASGTSGVYNEQFF.

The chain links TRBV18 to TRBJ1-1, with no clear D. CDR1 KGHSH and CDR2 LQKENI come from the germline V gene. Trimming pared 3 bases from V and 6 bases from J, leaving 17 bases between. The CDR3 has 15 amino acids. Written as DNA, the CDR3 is TGTGCCAGCTCACCCCCGGGGAGCAGGAGACCTGAAGCTTTCTTT. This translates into CASSPPGSRRPEAFF. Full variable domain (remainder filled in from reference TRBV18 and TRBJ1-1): NAGVMQNPRHLVRRRGQEARLRCSPMKGHSHVYWYRQLPEEGLKFMVYLQKENIIDESGMPKERFSAEFPKEGPSILRIQQVVRGDSAAYFCASSPPGSRRPEAFFGQGTRLTVV.

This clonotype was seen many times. CDR3 DNA: TGCGCCAGCAGCACTTTGGACAGCCGCACAGATACGCAGTATTTT. It codes for CASSTLDSRTDTQYF. This sequence joins TRBV5-1 and TRBJ2-3; a possible D gene is TRBD1 (6 bases). The germline V gene has CDR1 SGHRS and CDR2 YFSETQ. The CDR3 length is 15 residues. The V end lost 4 bases, the J end lost 1 base, and 13 bases lay between the germline ends.

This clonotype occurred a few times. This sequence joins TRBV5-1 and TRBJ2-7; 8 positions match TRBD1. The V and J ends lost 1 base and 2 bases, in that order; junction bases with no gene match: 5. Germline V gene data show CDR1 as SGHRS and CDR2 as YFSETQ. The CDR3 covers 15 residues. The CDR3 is CASSLSTGVAYEQYV. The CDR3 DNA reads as TGCGCCAGCAGCTTGTCGACAGGGGTAGCCTACGAGCAGTACGTC.

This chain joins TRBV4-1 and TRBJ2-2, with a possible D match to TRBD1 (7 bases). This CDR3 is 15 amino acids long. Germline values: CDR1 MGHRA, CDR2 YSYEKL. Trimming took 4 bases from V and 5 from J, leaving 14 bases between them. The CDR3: CASSPEAGGTGELFF. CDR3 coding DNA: TGCGCCAGCAGCCCAGAGGCAGGGGGGACCGGGGAGCTGTTTTTT.